What follows describes a single T cell receptor beta chain. Its cognate antigen is unknown. The data stem from a study of cytomegalovirus exposure and HLA in healthy donors. Study-level results: Reported performance of the classifier showed diagnosis of cytomegalovirus status with high specificity and sensitivity. Most sequenced TCRs were rare (though some public TCRs occurred in many donors).

The CDR3 runs to 18 residues. V was clipped by 4 bases and J by 4 bases; unmatched bases: 16. The germline CDR1 and CDR2 sequences are SGHDT and YYEEEE. Clones were sequenced by immunoSEQ multiplex PCR, and TCRdb holds only the in-frame ones, with some missing. Of tens of thousands of clones listed, over 90% were seen once; the top ten hold over 6%. The material sequenced was PBMCs. The chain recombines TRBV5-6 with TRBJ2-1; 8 bases are shared with TRBD2. This receptor was identified in a woman aged 18-30 years in good health and CMV-seropositive. Written as DNA, the CDR3 is TGTGCCAGCAGCCTCGGGAGGGGCCGCATTCCGCATTACAATGAGCAGTTCTTC. Encoded protein: CASSLGRGRIPHYNEQFF.